This T cell receptor beta chain was obtained from a study of Graves' ophthalmopathy and Graves' hyperthyroidism. The germline V gene encodes CDR1 MNHNY and CDR2 SVGAGI (reference sequence). The CDR3 sequence is 13 residues long. V shed 2 bases and J shed 2 bases, with 6 bases lying between them. This clonotype showed up many times. Amplification from RNA transcripts yielded the TCR beta CDR3 regions. Second-round multiplex PCR came after first-round RT-PCR with HTBI primers. In TCRdb, the multiplex PCR reads were re-called with MiXCR into one record per CDR3 protein. The sample records about 590,000 distinct CDR3 sequences, about two fifths being singletons.

This TCR derives from an adult man with Graves' hyperthyroidism. Sequencing input: peripheral blood or thyroid tissue (not recorded which). The chain is built from TRBV6-6 and TRBJ1-1; D remains unclear. In nucleotides, the CDR3 is TGTGCCAGCAGTTACGGAGACAACACTGAAGCTTTCTTT. As protein: CASSYGDNTEAFF.